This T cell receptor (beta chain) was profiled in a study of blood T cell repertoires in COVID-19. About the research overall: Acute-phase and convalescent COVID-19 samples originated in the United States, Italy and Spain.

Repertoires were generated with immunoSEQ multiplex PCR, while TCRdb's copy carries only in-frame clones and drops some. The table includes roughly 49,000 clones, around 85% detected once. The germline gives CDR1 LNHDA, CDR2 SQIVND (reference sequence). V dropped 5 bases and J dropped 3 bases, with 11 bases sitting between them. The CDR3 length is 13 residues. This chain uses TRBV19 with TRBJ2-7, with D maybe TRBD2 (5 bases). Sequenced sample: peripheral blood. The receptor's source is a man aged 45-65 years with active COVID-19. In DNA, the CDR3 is TGTGCCAGTAGTGGACCGGGATTCTACGAGCAGTACTTC. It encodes CASSGPGFYEQYF.